Presented here are 10 T cell receptor beta chains from one specimen sequenced in a study of T cells in Graves' hyperthyroidism and ophthalmopathy. RNA transcripts gave rise to amplified TCR beta CDR3 regions. The HTBI primer set drove a first-round RT-PCR of the TCR CDR3. TCRdb independently ran MiXCR on the multiplex PCR reads; one entry per CDR3 protein. This sample has 550,000 to 700,000 distinct CDR3 sequences; over 12% occur once, and the top ten carry 4.3%. The sample was blood. Source of these receptors: a woman between 40 and 55 years old with Graves' ophthalmopathy.

This clonotype was seen many times. V gene TRBV27 combines with J gene TRBJ1-2; D not resolved. Deletions cut 0 bases from V and 0 bases from J, with 11 bases between. The CDR3 is 16 residues long. Germline CDR1 and CDR2: MNHEY and SMNVEV (reference sequence). The CDR3 loop is CASSLSSAGTNYGYTF. The CDR3 bases are TGTGCCAGCAGTTTATCTAGTGCGGGGACTAACTATGGCTACACCTTC.

This clonotype was found many times. The V gene is TRBV12-3 or TRBV12-4, the J gene TRBJ2-4, with TRBD2 matching 9 bases. CDR3 length: 18 amino acids. V shed 3 bases, J shed 1 base, and the junction held 10 bases outside the gene matches. In nucleotides, the CDR3 is TGTGCCAGCAGTTTCGATGGAGCTGCGGGAGGGGCCAAAAACATTCAGTACTTC. Translated, it gives CASSFDGAAGGAKNIQYF.

This clonotype was detected many times. The chain has TRBV15 and TRBJ1-1; D gene uncertain. This CDR3 comprises 9 residues. Trimming removed 3 bases at V and 10 bases at J, with 3 bases between. Germline values: CDR1 LNHNV, CDR2 YYDKDF (reference sequence). The CDR3 sequence: CATSSGAFF. CDR3 sequence (DNA): TGTGCCACCAGCAGCGGAGCTTTCTTT. Drawing the rest from reference TRBV15 and TRBJ1-1, the complete variable domain is DAMVIQNPRYQVTQFGKPVTLSCSQTLNHNVMYWYQQKSSQAPKLLFHYYDKDFNNEADTPDNFQSRRPNTSFCFLDIRSPGLGDTAMYLCATSSGAFFGQGTRLTVV.

The chain couples TRBV11-1 to TRBJ2-7; D is possibly TRBD1 or TRBD2 (6 bases each). Germline V gene lookup returns CDR1 SGHAT and CDR2 FQDESV (reference sequence). Trimming shortened V by 2 bases and J by 3 bases, and 17 bases separated the two germline ends. This CDR3 is built from 16 residues. The DNA of the CDR3 is TGTGCCAGCAGCTTAAGTTTTGTGGAGGGGGACTACGAGCAGTACTTC. Its translation is CASSLSFVEGDYEQYF.

This clonotype was recorded many times. The chain has TRBV28 and TRBJ2-7; 9 bases are shared with TRBD2. After removal of 6 bases from V and 4 bases from J, the junction contained 10 bases not matched to a gene. The CDR3 extends over 15 amino acids. Germline V gives CDR1 MDHEN, CDR2 SYDVKM. The CDR3 sequence is CASSPEGSGSYEQYF. In DNA form, the CDR3 reads TGTGCCAGCAGCCCCGAAGGTAGCGGGAGTTACGAGCAGTACTTC.

V and J are TRBV6-2 or TRBV6-3 and TRBJ2-7, with unresolved D. Germline values: CDR1 MNHEY, CDR2 SVGEGT. The CDR3 sequence is 17 residues long. Trimming cost V 0 bases and J 4 bases, with 19 bases left between them. CDR3 in amino acids: CASSYSKVPKPFYEQYF. In DNA, the CDR3 is TGTGCCAGCAGTTACTCGAAGGTGCCGAAGCCCTTTTACGAGCAGTACTTC.

This clonotype was observed many times. The chain combines TRBV19 with TRBJ1-5; TRBD1 might be the D (5 bases). The CDR3 runs 13 residues. Trimming stripped 3 bases from V and 2 bases from J, with 5 bases between. The germline V gene encodes CDR1 LNHDA and CDR2 SQIVND (reference sequence). CDR3: CASSMGGNQPQHF. In DNA form, the CDR3 reads TGTGCCAGTAGTATGGGGGGCAATCAGCCCCAGCATTTT.

This clonotype was detected only a few times. The gene calls are TRBV24-1 and TRBJ2-3, with TRBD1 matching 8 bases. The V and J ends lost 4 bases and 2 bases, in that order; junction bases with no gene match: 4. This CDR3 contains 15 residues. CDR1 and CDR2 (germline): KGHDR, SFDVKD. This chain's CDR3 is CATSEQGANTDTQYF. CDR3 nucleotide sequence: TGTGCCACCAGTGAGCAGGGGGCGAACACAGATACGCAGTATTTT.

Concerning this clonotype: The junction departs from germline at one end; a sequencing error may be responsible. V gene TRBV20-1 combines with J gene TRBJ1-2, with a possible D match to TRBD1 (6 bases). The germline V gene has CDR1 DFQATT and CDR2 SNEGSKA (reference sequence). The CDR3 runs to 13 residues. CDR3 residues: CSANEQAAGGCTF. In DNA, the CDR3 is TGCAGTGCAAACGAACAGGCGGCGGGGGGCTGCACCTTC.

This chain joins TRBV3-1 and TRBJ1-2; no clear D gene. The V gene lost 1 base and the J gene lost 3 bases, with 3 bases spanning the gap. CDR3 size: 12 residues. Germline CDR1 reads LGHDT; CDR2 reads YNNKEL (reference sequence). CDR3 loop: CASSQGYYGYTF. CDR3 DNA: TGTGCCAGCAGCCAAGGTTACTATGGCTACACCTTC.